The 5 T cell receptor beta chains in this list originate from one sample, sequenced in a study of T cell responses to AZD1222 COVID-19 vaccine. The method was immunoSEQ multiplex PCR; TCRdb's version includes in-frame clones alone and lacks a portion of them. This sample has roughly 140,000 clones, with roughly 88% found just once. The sequenced sample was peripheral blood, obtained 28 days after the second AZD1222 dose. The receptors here all came from an adult who received the AZD1222 COVID-19 vaccine.

The chain carries TRBV10-3 and TRBJ2-3, with 14 bases identical to TRBD2. Germline CDR1 and CDR2: ENHRY and SYGVKD. This CDR3 comprises 17 residues. Losses at the gene ends were 0 bases for V and 5 bases for J; bases not matched to a gene: 4. The CDR3 reads CAISESRLAGGEDTQYF. CDR3 DNA sequence: TGTGCCATCAGTGAGTCCCGACTAGCGGGAGGGGAAGATACGCAGTATTTT.

V gene TRBV28 combines with J gene TRBJ2-1; the match to TRBD2 covers 8 bases. The CDR3 sequence is 14 residues long. V trimming: 3 bases; J trimming: 6 bases; junction bases outside the gene matches: 4. Germline CDR1 is MDHEN and CDR2 is SYDVKM. The CDR3 sequence is CASSFERESNEQFF. The DNA of the CDR3 is TGTGCCAGCAGTTTTGAGCGGGAGTCCAATGAGCAGTTCTTC. Supplemented by reference TRBV28 and TRBJ2-1, the full variable domain reads DVKVTQSSRYLVKRTGEKVFLECVQDMDHENMFWYRQDPGLGLRLIYFSYDVKMKEKGDIPEGYSVSREKKERFSLILESASTNQTSMYLCASSFERESNEQFFGPGTRLTVL.

V is TRBV4-1 and J is TRBJ1-2; D remains unclear. The CDR3 consists of 16 residues. Germline V CDR1 and CDR2: MGHRA, YSYEKL. Trimming stripped 1 base from V and 0 bases from J, with 12 bases between. CDR3 DNA: TGCGCCAGCAGCCAAGTCCCCTCTGAAGCTAACTATGGCTACACCTTC. It specifies CASSQVPSEANYGYTF.

The chain employs TRBV12-3 or TRBV12-4 and TRBJ2-2, with unresolved D. The CDR3 is 11 residues long. The ends were cut back, 6 bases at V and 5 bases at J, with 4 bases in the middle. CDR3 sequence reads: CASRRTGELFF. The CDR3 DNA follows: TGTGCCAGCAGGCGGACCGGGGAGCTGTTTTTT.

The chain has TRBV6-6 and TRBJ2-3; a possible D gene is TRBD2 (5 bases). Germline-derived CDR1 and CDR2 are MNHNY and SVGAGI (reference sequence). Trimming removed 2 bases from V and 0 bases from J, with 12 bases in between. This CDR3 spans 16 amino acids. This CDR3 is CASSYEVGVSTDTQYF. DNA for the CDR3: TGTGCCAGCAGTTACGAGGTGGGAGTTAGCACAGATACGCAGTATTTT.